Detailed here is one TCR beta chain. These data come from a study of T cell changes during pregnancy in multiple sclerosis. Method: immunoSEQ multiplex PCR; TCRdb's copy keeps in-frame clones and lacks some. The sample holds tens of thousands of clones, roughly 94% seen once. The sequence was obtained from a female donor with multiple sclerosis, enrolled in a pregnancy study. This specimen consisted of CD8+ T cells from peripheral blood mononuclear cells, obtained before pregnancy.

CDR3 DNA: TGTGCCAGCAGCTTAGACAGGGGCTATGGCTACACCTTC. Its translation: CASSLDRGYGYTF. The V gene is TRBV7-2, the J gene TRBJ1-2; 7 positions match TRBD1. V gave up 1 base and J gave up 4 bases; unmatched junction bases: 0. Germline CDR1 is SGHTA and CDR2 is FQGNSA. The CDR3 covers 13 residues.